These T cell receptor beta chains were read from a single sample in a study of vaccination and CD4 T cells after COVID-19. Which antigens these TCRs recognize remains unknown. MiXCR was run by TCRdb on the PCR reads, yielding one entry per CDR3 protein. The sample consists of more than 20,000 distinct CDR3 sequences, almost 50% of them appearing once. Sequencing was performed on CD4+ T cells from blood, cultured in vitro. Receptor source: a human donor who had recovered from COVID-19. Both conserved end residues are part of each CDR3. Each record gives: CDR3 DNA, CDR3 protein, V gene, D gene, clone size, J gene. D genes are given only for firm matches. The size field is filled for only some rows; it gives once, few, many or a size class.

DNA: TGTGCCAGCAGTGAACTGGGACTAGCGGGGGAGCAGTACTTC; CDR3: CASSELGLAGEQYF; V: TRBV6-1; D: TRBD2; size: once; J: TRBJ2-7
DNA: TGTGCCAGAAGCTGCGATTGGCGGGCCACCTATGGCTACACCTTC; CDR3: CARSCDWRATYGYTF; V: TRBV5-3; D: .; size: few; J: TRBJ1-2
DNA: TGTGCCATCAGGGCTATGAACACTGAAGCTTTCTTT; CDR3: CAIRAMNTEAFF; V: TRBV10-3; D: .; size: .; J: TRBJ1-1
DNA: TGTGCCAGCAGCCGTCAGGGAGACTATGGCTACACCTTC; CDR3: CASSRQGDYGYTF; V: TRBV28; D: .; size: few; J: TRBJ1-2
DNA: TGTGCCAGCGCGGCAGAAAGGGACACTGAAGCTTTCTTT; CDR3: CASAAERDTEAFF; V: TRBV2; D: .; size: .; J: TRBJ1-1
DNA: TGTGCCAGCAGTGAAGGGGACAGGGGCCATCAGCCCCAGCATTTT; CDR3: CASSEGDRGHQPQHF; V: TRBV6-1; D: TRBD1; size: .; J: TRBJ1-5
DNA: TGCAGTGCTCTCGACTCAGGAGGGTACAATGAGCAGTTCTTC; CDR3: CSALDSGGYNEQFF; V: TRBV20-1; D: .; size: .; J: TRBJ2-1
DNA: TGCAGTGCTAGAGATGGGCGGGAAGTCTTCGATGAGCAGTTCTTC; CDR3: CSARDGREVFDEQFF; V: TRBV20-1; D: .; size: .; J: TRBJ2-1
DNA: TGTGCCAGCAGCTTCCCCCCCGCAAGCTCCTACAATGAGCAGTTCTTC; CDR3: CASSFPPASSYNEQFF; V: TRBV5-4; D: .; size: .; J: TRBJ2-1
DNA: TGTGCCAGCCGGGGACTAGCGGCACTGGGGGGTGAGCAGTTCTTC; CDR3: CASRGLAALGGEQFF; V: TRBV6-2/TRBV6-3; D: TRBD2; size: .; J: TRBJ2-1
DNA: TGCAGTGCCGGGTCGGTGGGGAGCTCCTACGAGCAGTACTTC; CDR3: CSAGSVGSSYEQYF; V: TRBV20-1; D: .; size: .; J: TRBJ2-7
DNA: TGTGCCAGCACCTTACTAGCGGGAGTGGAGACCCAGTACTTC; CDR3: CASTLLAGVETQYF; V: TRBV7-9; D: TRBD2; size: .; J: TRBJ2-5